These T cell receptor beta chains were read from a single sample in a study of cytotoxic CD8 clonotypes in ibrutinib-treated CLL. The protocol was immunoSEQ multiplex PCR, while the TCRdb copy is restricted to in-frame clones and leaves out a portion. The sample consists of roughly 180,000 clones, under 90% of them appearing once. Material: PBMCs, obtained after 24 months of ibrutinib treatment. The source of these receptors is a human donor with chronic lymphocytic leukemia. CDR3s include the opening cysteine and the closing phenylalanine or tryptophan. Each record gives: CDR3 protein, J gene, clone size, CDR3 length, V gene. Clone size is given for some rows only: seen once, a few or many times, or a class if the clone is expanded.

CDR3aa: CASSPPRGSTGELFF; j_gene: TRBJ2-2; abundance: -; len: 15; v_gene: TRBV5-1
CDR3aa: CASSPGRVSEQFF; j_gene: TRBJ2-1; abundance: -; len: 13; v_gene: TRBV28
CDR3aa: CASSSRPDTEAFF; j_gene: TRBJ1-1; abundance: -; len: 13; v_gene: TRBV7-8
CDR3aa: CASSQTGSRGEFYNEQFF; j_gene: TRBJ2-1; abundance: -; len: 18; v_gene: TRBV7-9
CDR3aa: CASSSTSGRASYEQYF; j_gene: TRBJ2-7; abundance: -; len: 16; v_gene: TRBV6-6
CDR3aa: CASSSGRAAGREKLFF; j_gene: TRBJ1-4; abundance: -; len: 16; v_gene: TRBV28
CDR3aa: CASSLWGMNTEAFF; j_gene: TRBJ1-1; abundance: -; len: 14; v_gene: TRBV5-1
CDR3aa: CSVAGGGNSPLHF; j_gene: TRBJ1-6; abundance: once; len: 13; v_gene: TRBV29-1
CDR3aa: CASSPRDREKTQYF; j_gene: TRBJ2-5; abundance: few; len: 14; v_gene: TRBV7-9
CDR3aa: CASSLQPGELFF; j_gene: TRBJ2-2; abundance: -; len: 12; v_gene: TRBV7-3
CDR3aa: CASRSGTGETGELFF; j_gene: TRBJ2-2; abundance: once; len: 15; v_gene: TRBV11-2
CDR3aa: CASSTDEQGRRETQYF; j_gene: TRBJ2-5; abundance: -; len: 16; v_gene: TRBV14
CDR3aa: CASSGSWTGRTEAFF; j_gene: TRBJ1-1; abundance: -; len: 15; v_gene: TRBV6-1
CDR3aa: CASGIFSGIATEAFF; j_gene: TRBJ1-1; abundance: -; len: 15; v_gene: TRBV9
CDR3aa: CASSLPSKASRTF; j_gene: TRBJ1-2; abundance: -; len: 13; v_gene: TRBV7-9